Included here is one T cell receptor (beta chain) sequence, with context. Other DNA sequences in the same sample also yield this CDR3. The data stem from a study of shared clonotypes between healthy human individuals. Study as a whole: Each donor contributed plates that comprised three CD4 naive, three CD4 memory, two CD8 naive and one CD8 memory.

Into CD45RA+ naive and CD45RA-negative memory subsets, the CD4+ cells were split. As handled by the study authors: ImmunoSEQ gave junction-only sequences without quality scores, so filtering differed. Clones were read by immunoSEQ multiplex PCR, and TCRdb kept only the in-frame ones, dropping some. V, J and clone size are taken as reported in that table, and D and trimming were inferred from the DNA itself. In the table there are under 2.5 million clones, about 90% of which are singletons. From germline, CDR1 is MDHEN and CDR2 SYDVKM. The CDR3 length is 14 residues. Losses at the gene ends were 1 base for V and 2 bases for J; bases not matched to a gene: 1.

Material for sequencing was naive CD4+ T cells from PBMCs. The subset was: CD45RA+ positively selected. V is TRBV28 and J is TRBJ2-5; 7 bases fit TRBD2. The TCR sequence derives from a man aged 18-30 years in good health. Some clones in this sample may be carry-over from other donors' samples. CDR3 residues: CASSLLGGQETQYF. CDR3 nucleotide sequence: TGTGCCAGCAGTTTATTGGGGGGGCAAGAGACCCAGTACTTC.